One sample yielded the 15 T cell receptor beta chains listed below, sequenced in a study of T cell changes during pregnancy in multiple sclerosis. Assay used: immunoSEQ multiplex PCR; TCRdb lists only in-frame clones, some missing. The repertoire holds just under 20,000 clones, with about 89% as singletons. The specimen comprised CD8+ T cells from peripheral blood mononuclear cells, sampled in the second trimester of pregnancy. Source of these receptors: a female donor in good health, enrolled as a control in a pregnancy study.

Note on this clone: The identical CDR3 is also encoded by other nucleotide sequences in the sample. The CDR3 sequence: CASSYFGDTEAFF. DNA for the CDR3: TGTGCCAGCAGTTACTTCGGGGACACTGAAGCTTTCTTT. The chain combines TRBV6-5 with TRBJ1-1; D gene unclear. V dropped 1 base and J dropped 3 bases, with 6 bases sitting between them. The CDR3 consists of 13 residues. Per germline, CDR1 MNHEY and CDR2 SVGAGI.

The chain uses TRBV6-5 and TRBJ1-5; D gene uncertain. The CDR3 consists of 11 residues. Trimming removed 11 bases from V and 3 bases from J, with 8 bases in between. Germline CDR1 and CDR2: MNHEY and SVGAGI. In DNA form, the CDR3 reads TGTGCCGCGGGGTTCAATCAGCCCCAGCATTTT. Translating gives CAAGFNQPQHF.

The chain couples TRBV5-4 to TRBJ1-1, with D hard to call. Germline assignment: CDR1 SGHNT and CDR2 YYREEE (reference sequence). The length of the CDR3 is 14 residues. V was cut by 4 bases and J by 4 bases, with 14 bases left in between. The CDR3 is CASSLAVGGTEAFF. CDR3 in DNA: TGTGCCAGCAGCCTCGCCGTCGGCGGCACTGAAGCTTTCTTT.

The CDR3 DNA reads TGTGCCAGTACGGGGGGGGTGGAACATAATTCACCCCTCCACTTT. Translated, it gives CASTGGVEHNSPLHF. J is TRBJ1-6 and V is TRBV6-5, with D perhaps matching TRBD1 (5 bases). The length of the CDR3 is 15 residues. V was shortened by 9 bases and J by 5 bases, with 17 bases between the two germline ends. The V gene's germline CDR1 is MNHEY and CDR2 SVGAGI.

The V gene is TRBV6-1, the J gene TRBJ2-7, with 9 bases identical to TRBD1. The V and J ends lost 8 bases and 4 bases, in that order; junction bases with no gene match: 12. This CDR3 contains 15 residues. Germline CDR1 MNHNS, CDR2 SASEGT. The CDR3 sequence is CASSPTGGPLYEQYF. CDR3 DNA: TGTGCCAGCTCCCCGACAGGGGGGCCTCTGTACGAGCAGTACTTC.

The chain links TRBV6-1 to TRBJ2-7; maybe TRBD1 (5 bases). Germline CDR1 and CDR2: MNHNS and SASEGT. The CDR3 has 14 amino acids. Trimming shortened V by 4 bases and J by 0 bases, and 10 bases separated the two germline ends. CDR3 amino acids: CASSGNGASYEQYF. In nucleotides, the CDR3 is TGTGCCAGCAGTGGGAATGGGGCCTCCTACGAGCAGTACTTC.

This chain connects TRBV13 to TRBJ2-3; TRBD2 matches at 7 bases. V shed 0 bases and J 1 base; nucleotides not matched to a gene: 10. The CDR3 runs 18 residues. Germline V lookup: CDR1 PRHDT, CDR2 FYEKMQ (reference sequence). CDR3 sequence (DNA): TGTGCCAGCAGCTTAGGCGGGGGGAAACCTTACGGCACAGATACGCAGTATTTT. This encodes CASSLGGGKPYGTDTQYF.

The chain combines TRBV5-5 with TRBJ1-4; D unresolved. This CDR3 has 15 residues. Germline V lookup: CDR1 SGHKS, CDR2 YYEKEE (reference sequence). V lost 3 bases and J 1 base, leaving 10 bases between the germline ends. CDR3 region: CASSYRLGTNEKLFF. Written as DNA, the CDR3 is TGTGCCAGCAGCTATCGCCTCGGAACTAATGAAAAACTGTTTTTT.

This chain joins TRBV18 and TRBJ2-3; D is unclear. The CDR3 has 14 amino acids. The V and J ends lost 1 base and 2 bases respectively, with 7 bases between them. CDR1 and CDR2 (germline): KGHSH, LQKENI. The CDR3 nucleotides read TGTGCCAGCTCACCACGTCCCCTCACAGATACGCAGTATTTT. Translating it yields CASSPRPLTDTQYF.

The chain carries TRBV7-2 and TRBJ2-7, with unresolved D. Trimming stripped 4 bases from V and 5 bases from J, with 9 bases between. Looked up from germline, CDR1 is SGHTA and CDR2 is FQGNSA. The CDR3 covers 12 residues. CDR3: CASSSPDNEQYF. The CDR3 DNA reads TGTGCCAGCAGCTCCCCAGATAACGAGCAGTACTTC.

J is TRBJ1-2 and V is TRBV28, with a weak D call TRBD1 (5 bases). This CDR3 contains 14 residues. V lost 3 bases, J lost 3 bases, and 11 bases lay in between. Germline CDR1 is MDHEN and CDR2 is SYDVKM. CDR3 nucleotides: TGTGCCAGCAGTTTCGACAGACTCGACTATGGCTACACCTTC. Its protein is CASSFDRLDYGYTF.

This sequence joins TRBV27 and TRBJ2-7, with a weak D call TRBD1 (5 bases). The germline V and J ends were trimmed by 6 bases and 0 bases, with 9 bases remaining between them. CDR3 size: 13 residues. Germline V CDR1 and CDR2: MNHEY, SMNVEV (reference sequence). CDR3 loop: CASSVGDSYEQYF. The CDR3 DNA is TGTGCCAGCAGCGTAGGGGACTCCTACGAGCAGTACTTC.

Written as DNA, the CDR3 is TGCGCCAGCAGCCACACGGGGGGCGCCAAAAACATTCAGTACTTC. Amino acid sequence: CASSHTGGAKNIQYF. The chain is built from TRBV4-1 and TRBJ2-4; tentatively, D is TRBD2 (7 bases). From germline, CDR1 is MGHRA and CDR2 YSYEKL. V was trimmed by 3 bases and J by 1 base, leaving 10 bases between them. The length of the CDR3 is 15 residues.

CDR3 bases: TGTGCCAGCCTGGCGGGAGGGAGGGATACGCAGTATTTT. It is translated as CASLAGGRDTQYF. The chain links TRBV5-6 to TRBJ2-3; 9 bases map to TRBD2. From germline, CDR1 is SGHDT and CDR2 YYEEEE. The V gene end was trimmed by 7 bases and the J gene end by 6 bases; junction bases not matched to a gene: 6. This CDR3 contains 13 residues. Full variable domain (outside the CDR3, taken from reference TRBV5-6 and TRBJ2-3): DAGVTQSPTHLIKTRGQQVTLRCSPKSGHDTVSWYQQALGQGPQFIFQYYEEEERQRGNFPDRFSGHQFPNYSSELNVNALLLGDSALYLCASLAGGRDTQYFGPGTRLTVL.

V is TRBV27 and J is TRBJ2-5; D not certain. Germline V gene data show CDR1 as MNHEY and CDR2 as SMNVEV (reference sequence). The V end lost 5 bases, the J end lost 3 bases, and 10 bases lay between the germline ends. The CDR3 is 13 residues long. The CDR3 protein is CASSPQAEETQYF. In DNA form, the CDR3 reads TGTGCCAGCAGTCCCCAAGCCGAAGAGACCCAGTACTTC.